The T cell receptor (beta chain) under discussion was sequenced for a study of identical twins. Study-wide results and limits: Analyses of zero insertions could, in part, be confounded by invariant MAIT and iNKT cells. The study based its conclusions on cross-sectional statistical analysis and did not follow the same donors.

V was pared by 3 bases and J by 5 bases, with 6 bases of the junction left unmatched. The CDR3 has 15 residues. Germline V gene sequence: CDR1 SGHRS, CDR2 YFSETQ. TCRdb reprocessed the 5' RACE reads with MiXCR, giving one entry per CDR3 protein. The profile shows fewer than 500,000 distinct CDR3 sequences, 14% of them singletons. There are a few counts of this clonotype. The antigen remains undetermined. These data were likewise used in another study, on yellow fever vaccine responses in identical twins. That work contributes: The authors reported partly convergent, partly personalized vaccine responses in identical twins.

The chain has TRBV5-1 and TRBJ2-2; TRBD1 matches 8 bases. The clonotype was recovered from a woman between 18 and 29 years old in good health. Sequenced: CD4+ T cells sorted from blood. The CDR3 coding sequence is TGCGCCAGCAGCTCGACAGGGGATGGAACCGGGGAGCTGTTTTTT. Its protein is CASSSTGDGTGELFF.